Sequencing of this T cell receptor beta chain was carried out in a study of cytomegalovirus exposure and HLA in healthy donors. The PCR used 60 Vbeta and 13 Jbeta primers. Data came from immunoSEQ multiplex PCR; TCRdb stores just in-frame clones and leaves some out. This sample's table reports about 170,000 clones. Study results and caveats: Cytomegalovirus-associated TCR beta chains were listed, numbering approximately 150.

Points on this clone: Its antigen is currently unknown.

Germline loops: CDR1 MGHRA, CDR2 YSYEKL. J gave up 0 bases and V 4 bases, and 9 bases lay outside the gene matches. The CDR3 is 18 amino acids. The chain has TRBV4-1 and TRBJ2-4; 10 bases are a match to TRBD2. This TCR was sampled from a young woman in good health and CMV-seropositive. The specimen sequenced was PBMCs. CDR3 region: CASSPGLALHLAKNIQYF. CDR3 DNA sequence: TGCGCCAGCAGCCCGGGACTAGCGCTTCACCTAGCCAAAAACATTCAGTACTTC.